The clone carrying this T cell receptor beta chain has ten or more counts. The antigen remains undetermined. The sample's time point: patch test 3, about 24 weeks after DPC sensitization. Treatment indicated: therapeutic diphenylcyclopropenone sensitization with weekly scalp DPC. Total RNA was extracted from unfractionated whole blood. Suited to DPC and affected by alopecia, the donors ranged from 18 to 70 years old. These data belong to a study of human T cells and chemical hapten exposure. At the level of the study: Skin of the upper inner arm, around 2 cm by around 2 cm, received 2% DPC for sensitization. Weekly scalp doses of diphenylcyclopropenone were given to patients during the roughly 24-week study.

MiXCR, run by TCRdb on the RACE reads, gives a single entry per CDR3 protein. This table has fewer than 50,000 distinct CDR3 sequences, over 7.5% appearing once. General study findings and limits: With DPC sensitization, TCRs exceeding 1 in 1000 frequency showed no change.

CDR3 length: 18 amino acids. The ends were cut back, 0 bases at V and 4 bases at J, with 18 bases in the middle. Germline-derived CDR1 and CDR2 are LGHNA and YNFKEQ. The sequencing used whole blood, collected in connection with sensitization to the hapten diphenylcyclopropenone (DPC). The clonotype originates from a man in his fifties or sixties with alopecia areata. Some clones in this sample may be carry-over from other donors' samples. V usage is TRBV4-2 and J usage is TRBJ1-4, with D possibly TRBD1 on 5 matching bases. The CDR3 nucleotides are TGTGCCAGCAGCCAAGAATTGATCCGTTGGGGGGGTAATGAAAAACTGTTTTTT. Translation: CASSQELIRWGGNEKLFF.